Listed here are 5 T cell receptor beta chains from one sample, sequenced in a study of siplizumab effects on memory and regulatory T cells. Produced via immunoSEQ multiplex PCR; TCRdb's table is partial and in-frame only. The table shows around 100,000 clones, with approximately 94% occurring only once. Sequencing was performed on non-Treg CD4+ T cells sorted from blood. These receptors came from a human donor in good health.

The chain employs TRBV11-2 and TRBJ2-7; D is ambiguous. With 1 base removed from V and 0 bases from J, the gap between germline ends came to 10 bases. The germline V gene encodes CDR1 SGHAT and CDR2 FQNNGV. The CDR3 has 15 residues. CDR3 protein: CASSLVRPPSYEQYF. The CDR3, as DNA: TGTGCCAGCAGCTTAGTACGCCCCCCCTCCTACGAGCAGTACTTC.

The chain is built from TRBV7-2 and TRBJ2-7, with D unresolved. CDR3 length: 12 residues. CDR1 SGHTA and CDR2 FQGNSA come from the germline V gene. V lost 1 base, J lost 10 bases, and 11 bases lay in between. Written as DNA, the CDR3 is TGTGCCAGCAGCTTAGTGTTACCAGATCAGTACTTC. Amino acids: CASSLVLPDQYF. Complete variable domain (other parts from reference TRBV7-2 and TRBJ2-7): GAGVSQSPSNKVTEKGKDVELRCDPISGHTALYWYRQSLGQGLEFLIYFQGNSAPDKSGLPSDRFSAERTGGSVSTLTIQRTQQEDSAVYLCASSLVLPDQYFGPGTRLTVT.

This clone was seen only once. The J gene is TRBJ2-1, the V gene TRBV19; 7 nucleotides align to TRBD2. The CDR3 spans 15 residues. The germline CDR1 and CDR2 sequences are LNHDA and SQIVND (reference sequence). Trimming took 8 bases from V and 7 from J; bases not matched to a gene: 14. CDR3 in amino acids: CASGLAGLSQNEQFF. In DNA form, the CDR3 reads TGTGCCAGTGGATTAGCGGGCCTAAGCCAGAATGAGCAGTTCTTC.

The CDR3 region has the DNA TGTGCCAGCAGTAAAGGACAGTCCATGAACACTGAAGCTTTCTTT. Protein product: CASSKGQSMNTEAFF. J is TRBJ1-1 and V is TRBV6-5; a possible D gene is TRBD1 (6 bases). The CDR3 runs 15 residues. Trimming left V 5 bases short and J 0 bases short, with 13 bases between. Germline CDR1 reads MNHEY; CDR2 reads SVGAGI.

The V gene is TRBV30, the J gene TRBJ2-7; TRBD2 is a possible D gene (6 bases). Germline values: CDR1 GTSNPN, CDR2 SVGIG (reference sequence). Trimming removed 2 bases at V and 4 bases at J, with 15 bases between. The CDR3 runs to 14 residues. This CDR3 is CAWSIAGRIYEQYF. The CDR3 nucleotides read TGTGCCTGGAGTATTGCGGGGCGAATTTACGAGCAGTACTTC. Full variable domain (remainder filled in from reference TRBV30 and TRBJ2-7): SQTIHQWPATLVQPVGSPLSLECTVEGTSNPNLYWYRQAAGRGLQLLFYSVGIGQISSEVPQNLSASRPQDRQFILSSKKLLLSDSGFYLCAWSIAGRIYEQYFGPGTRLTVT.